This TCR beta chain was identified in a study of T cells in Graves' hyperthyroidism and ophthalmopathy (dated by TCRdb to between 2018 and 2021). Broadly, across the study: Peripheral blood was sampled at the time of initial diagnosis, prior to any treatment. To identify TCR V-J signatures that set the groups apart, the researchers used a discovery cohort of 95 to 100 patients, made up of approximately 43 with Graves' ophthalmopathy and about 60 with stable Graves' hyperthyroidism. Prospective prediction of ophthalmopathy was tested in an independent validation cohort consisting of 18 to 20 hyperthyroidism patients and about 17 patients who later progressed to ophthalmopathy. For training and testing, the 100 or so patients in the discovery cohort were randomly divided in a 7:3 ratio. In addition, the study compared T-cell repertoires in thyroid tissue and in blood from over 5 Graves' hyperthyroidism patients. After sampling, hyperthyroidism patients received methimazole starting at 30 mg daily, and ophthalmopathy patients received high-dose intravenous methylprednisolone. TCR Vbeta CDR3 sequencing of fewer than 150 peripheral blood samples (under 45 ophthalmopathy, over 70 hyperthyroidism and approximately 17 progressor patients) is reported in the paper. Points the paper makes about the study in general: Ophthalmopathy was separated from stable hyperthyroidism by a 13 V-J signature model, with over 85% sensitivity and 81% to 83% specificity obtained in cross-validation and 80%/75% obtained in testing. In validation, progression to ophthalmopathy was predicted by the model with nearly 71% sensitivity and 72.22% specificity, a median of approximately 7.1 months before onset. Most expanded thyroid clonotypes (frequency above 0.001) were also detected in blood, a finding suggesting that blood repertoires may reflect thyroid immune responses. No statistical method was used to set the sample size in advance, and investigators knew the group allocation.

Counted from cysteine to phenylalanine, this CDR3 has 15 amino acids. The DNA shown is the 45-base CDR3, in frame from base 1. V trim: 2 bases; J trim: 5 bases; unmatched bases: 7. As encoded in the germline V gene, CDR1 is SGHVS while CDR2 is FNYEAQ. A patient counted as having stable Graves' hyperthyroidism if no progression to ophthalmopathy occurred over 18 months of follow-up. The hyperthyroidism patients were between 18 and 65 years old and newly diagnosed, with a disease duration of less than 2 months. Any patient with an uncontrolled infection, another autoimmune disease, pregnancy or lactation was excluded. Diagnoses were based on clinical symptoms, serum thyroxine and TRAb, thyroid ultrasound and orbital computed tomography. PBMCs were separated from around 9.1 ml of fresh peripheral blood using Ficoll-Paque density gradient centrifugation. Trizol reagent was used to extract total RNA, and RNA quality was then checked on an Agilent 2100 Bioanalyzer.

Remarks on this clonotype: Its antigen remains unidentified. No base quality information exists; no much larger clone differs at one position.

The TCR beta CDR3 regions were amplified from RNA transcripts. A first-round RT-PCR of the TCR CDR3 used the HTBI primer set with the Qiagen OneStep RT-PCR kit. A second multiplex PCR round built the libraries, followed by size selection and purification. Libraries were sequenced paired-end with 100 bp reads on an Illumina HiSeq2000. On the study's bioinformatics: SOAPnuke was used to process the raw data, with reads discarded if the reads contained adapters or uncalled bases, had a mean Phred below 15, or lacked an exact constant-primer or identifier match. High-quality paired reads were merged using COPE v1.2.5, and each unique nucleotide sequence was defined as a clonotype. MiTCR v1.1 was used to align clonotypes to the IMGT TRBV, TRBD and TRBJ reference segments. The analysis was restricted to V-J combinations with a frequency above 0.0001, which together covered 99.2% of the repertoires. The TCS score was defined as F50 (clonal expansion) divided by E x V (chaos), with BLOSUM62-based TCRdist calculated between CDR3 peptides within each V-J. Welch's t-statistics and random forest reduced roughly 540 V-J features to 13, which were used in a naive Bayes classifier (R e1071). TCRdb ran its own pipeline on the public reads, namely fastp trimming at Q25 and MiXCR clone calling, and kept in-frame beta chains. Here each entry gathers all rows of one CDR3 protein and keeps the most common genes and DNA. The V and J calls follow TCRdb's processing rather than the paper's. This sample holds 190,000 or so distinct CDR3 sequences; 15% to 20% were observed only once. Just under 45% of the sample rests with the top ten.

The TCR sequence derives from a man aged 35-49 years with Graves' hyperthyroidism. Source material: blood. The chain links TRBV7-6 with TRBJ2-5; the junction holds 8 bases that match TRBD1. DNA sequence: TGTGCCAGCAGCTTAAGGACAGGGCCGAGGGAGACCCAGTACTTC. Translated, it reads CASSLRTGPRETQYF.